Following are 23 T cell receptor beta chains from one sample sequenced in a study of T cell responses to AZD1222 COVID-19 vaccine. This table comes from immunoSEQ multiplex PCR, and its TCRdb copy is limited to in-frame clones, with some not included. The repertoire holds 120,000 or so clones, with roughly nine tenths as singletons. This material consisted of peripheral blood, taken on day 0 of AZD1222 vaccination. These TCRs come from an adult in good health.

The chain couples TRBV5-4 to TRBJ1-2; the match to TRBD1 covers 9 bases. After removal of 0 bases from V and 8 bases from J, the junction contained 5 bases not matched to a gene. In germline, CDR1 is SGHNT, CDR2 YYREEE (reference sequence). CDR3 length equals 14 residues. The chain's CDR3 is CASSLGPGTGGYTF. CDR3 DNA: TGTGCCAGCAGCTTGGGTCCCGGGACAGGGGGCTACACCTTC.

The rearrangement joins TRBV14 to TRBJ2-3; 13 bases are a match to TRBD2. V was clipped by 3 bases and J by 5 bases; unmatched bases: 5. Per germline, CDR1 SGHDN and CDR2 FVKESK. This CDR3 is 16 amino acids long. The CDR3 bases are TGTGCCAGCAGCCAGAGGACTAGCGGGAGAGGAGATACGCAGTATTTT. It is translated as CASSQRTSGRGDTQYF.

In nucleotides, the CDR3 is TGTGCCAGCAGTTTAGGACCTAATGCTTTCTTT. The encoded protein is CASSLGPNAFF. This chain joins TRBV12-3 or TRBV12-4 and TRBJ1-1; D unresolved. This CDR3 has 11 amino acids. Trimming left V 1 base short and J 11 bases short, with 8 bases between.

As DNA, the CDR3 is TGTGCCAGCAGCACCGGGACTCCGGGGTTCGGTACGCAGTATTTT. Its protein is CASSTGTPGFGTQYF. This chain connects TRBV7-3 to TRBJ2-3; possible D gene TRBD2, 6 bases. From germline, CDR1 is SGHTA and CDR2 FQGTGA. V lost 5 bases to trimming and J lost 8 bases, with 20 bases between them. This CDR3 has 15 residues.

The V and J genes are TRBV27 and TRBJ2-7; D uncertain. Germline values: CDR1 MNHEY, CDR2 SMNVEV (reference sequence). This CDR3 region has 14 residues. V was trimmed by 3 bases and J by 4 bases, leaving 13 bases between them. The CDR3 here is CASSLTVVSYEQYF. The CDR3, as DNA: TGTGCCAGCAGTTTGACCGTTGTTAGTTACGAGCAGTACTTC.

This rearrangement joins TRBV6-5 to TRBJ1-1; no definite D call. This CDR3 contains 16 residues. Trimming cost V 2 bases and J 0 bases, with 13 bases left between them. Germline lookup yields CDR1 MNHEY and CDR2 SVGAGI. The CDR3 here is CASSYEQFLMNTEAFF. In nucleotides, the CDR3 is TGTGCCAGCAGTTACGAACAGTTCCTCATGAACACTGAAGCTTTCTTT.

This CDR3 reads CASSVGGHLGYTEAFF. The CDR3 DNA reads as TGTGCCAGCAGCGTAGGCGGTCACCTCGGATACACTGAAGCTTTCTTT. V is TRBV9 and J is TRBJ1-1; D gene uncertain. V was trimmed by 0 bases and J by 3 bases, leaving 15 bases between them. The germline CDR1 and CDR2 sequences are SGDLS and YYNGEE. CDR3 length: 16 amino acids.

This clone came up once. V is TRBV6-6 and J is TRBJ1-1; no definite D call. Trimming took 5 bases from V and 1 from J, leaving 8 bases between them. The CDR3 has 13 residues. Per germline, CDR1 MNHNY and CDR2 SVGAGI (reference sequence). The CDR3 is CASSPYTNTEAFF. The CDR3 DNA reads TGTGCCAGCAGTCCCTACACGAACACTGAAGCTTTCTTT.

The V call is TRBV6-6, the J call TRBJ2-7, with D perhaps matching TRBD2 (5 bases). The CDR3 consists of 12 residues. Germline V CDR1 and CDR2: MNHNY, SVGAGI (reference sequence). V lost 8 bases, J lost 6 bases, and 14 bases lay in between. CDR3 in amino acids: CASAEGFREQYV. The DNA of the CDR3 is TGTGCCAGCGCTGAGGGATTCCGCGAGCAGTACGTC.

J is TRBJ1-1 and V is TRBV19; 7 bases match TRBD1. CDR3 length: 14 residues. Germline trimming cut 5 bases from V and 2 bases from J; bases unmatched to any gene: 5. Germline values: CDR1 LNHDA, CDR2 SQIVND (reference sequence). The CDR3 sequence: CASSATGVNTEAFF. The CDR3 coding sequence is TGTGCCAGTAGTGCCACAGGGGTTAACACTGAAGCTTTCTTT.

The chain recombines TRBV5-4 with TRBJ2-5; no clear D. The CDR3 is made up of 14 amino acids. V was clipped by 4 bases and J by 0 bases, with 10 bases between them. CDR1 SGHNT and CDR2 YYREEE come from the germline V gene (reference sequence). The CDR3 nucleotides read TGTGCCAGCAGCGCTTCCATATACCAAGAGACCCAGTACTTC. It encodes CASSASIYQETQYF.

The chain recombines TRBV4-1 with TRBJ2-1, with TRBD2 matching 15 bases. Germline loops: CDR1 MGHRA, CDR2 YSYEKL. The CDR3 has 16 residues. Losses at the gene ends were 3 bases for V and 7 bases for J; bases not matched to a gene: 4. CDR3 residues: CASSHPGTSGRNEQFF. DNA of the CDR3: TGCGCCAGCAGCCACCCCGGGACTAGCGGGAGGAATGAGCAGTTCTTC.

The CDR3 protein is CASSEAYRVSQPQHF. In nucleotides, the CDR3 is TGTGCCAGCAGTGAAGCGTACAGGGTAAGTCAGCCCCAGCATTTT. The V call is TRBV6-1, the J call TRBJ1-5, with D tentatively TRBD1 (6 bases). CDR1 and CDR2 (germline): MNHNS, SASEGT. This CDR3 comprises 15 residues. The V end lost 0 bases, the J end lost 6 bases, and 12 bases lay between the germline ends.

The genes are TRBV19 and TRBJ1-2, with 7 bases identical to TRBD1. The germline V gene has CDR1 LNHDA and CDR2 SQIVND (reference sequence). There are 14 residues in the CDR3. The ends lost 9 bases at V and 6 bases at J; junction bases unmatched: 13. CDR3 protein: CASGRGGGSNGYTF. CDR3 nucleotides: TGTGCCAGCGGCAGGGGAGGGGGCAGTAATGGCTACACCTTC.

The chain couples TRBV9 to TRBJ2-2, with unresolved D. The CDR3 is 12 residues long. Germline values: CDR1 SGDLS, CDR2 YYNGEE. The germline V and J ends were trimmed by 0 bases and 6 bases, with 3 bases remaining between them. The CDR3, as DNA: TGTGCCAGCAGCGTAGACCCCGGGGAGCTGTTTTTT. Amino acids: CASSVDPGELFF.

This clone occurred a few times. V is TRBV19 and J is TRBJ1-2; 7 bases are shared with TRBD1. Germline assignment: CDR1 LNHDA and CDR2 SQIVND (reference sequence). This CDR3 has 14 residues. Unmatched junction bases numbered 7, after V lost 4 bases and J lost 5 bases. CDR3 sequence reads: CASSTNGQVYGYTF. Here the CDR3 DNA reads TGTGCCAGTAGTACAAACGGACAGGTGTATGGCTACACCTTC.

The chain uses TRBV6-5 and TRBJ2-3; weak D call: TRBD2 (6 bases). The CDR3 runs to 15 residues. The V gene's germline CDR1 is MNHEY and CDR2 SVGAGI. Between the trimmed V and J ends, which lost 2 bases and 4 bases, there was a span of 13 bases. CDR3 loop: CASSYDSGVPDTQYF. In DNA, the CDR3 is TGTGCCAGCAGTTACGACTCGGGGGTGCCAGATACGCAGTATTTT.

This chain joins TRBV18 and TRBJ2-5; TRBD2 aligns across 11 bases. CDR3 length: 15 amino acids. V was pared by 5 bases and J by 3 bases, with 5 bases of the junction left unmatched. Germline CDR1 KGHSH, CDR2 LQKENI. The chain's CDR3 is CASSASGLAEETQYF. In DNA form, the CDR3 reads TGTGCCAGCTCAGCGTCGGGACTAGCGGAAGAGACCCAGTACTTC.

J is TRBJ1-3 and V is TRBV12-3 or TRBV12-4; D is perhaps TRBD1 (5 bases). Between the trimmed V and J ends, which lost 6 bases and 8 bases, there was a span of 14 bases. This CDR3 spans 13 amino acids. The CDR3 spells CASSQDITDTIYF. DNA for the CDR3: TGTGCCAGCAGCCAGGACATAACGGACACCATATATTTT.

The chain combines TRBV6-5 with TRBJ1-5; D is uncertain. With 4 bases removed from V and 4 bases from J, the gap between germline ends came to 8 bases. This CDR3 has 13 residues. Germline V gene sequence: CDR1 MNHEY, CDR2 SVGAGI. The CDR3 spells CASSSRGNQPQHF. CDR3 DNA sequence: TGTGCCAGCAGTTCCAGAGGGAATCAGCCCCAGCATTTT.

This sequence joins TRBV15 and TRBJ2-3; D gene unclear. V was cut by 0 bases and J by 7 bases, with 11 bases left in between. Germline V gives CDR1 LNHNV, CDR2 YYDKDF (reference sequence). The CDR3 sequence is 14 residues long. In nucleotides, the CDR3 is TGTGCCACCAGCAGAGATGTGACCCTCAATACGCAGTATTTT. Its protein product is CATSRDVTLNTQYF. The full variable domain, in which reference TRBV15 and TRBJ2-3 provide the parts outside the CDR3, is DAMVIQNPRYQVTQFGKPVTLSCSQTLNHNVMYWYQQKSSQAPKLLFHYYDKDFNNEADTPDNFQSRRPNTSFCFLDIRSPGLGDTAMYLCATSRDVTLNTQYFGPGTRLTVL.

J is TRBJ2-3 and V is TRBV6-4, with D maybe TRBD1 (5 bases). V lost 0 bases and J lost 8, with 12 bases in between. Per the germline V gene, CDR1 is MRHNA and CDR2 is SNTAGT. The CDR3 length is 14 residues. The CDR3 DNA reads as TGTGCCAGCAGTGACTCGTGGGCTAGGGGTACGCAGTATTTT. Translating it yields CASSDSWARGTQYF.

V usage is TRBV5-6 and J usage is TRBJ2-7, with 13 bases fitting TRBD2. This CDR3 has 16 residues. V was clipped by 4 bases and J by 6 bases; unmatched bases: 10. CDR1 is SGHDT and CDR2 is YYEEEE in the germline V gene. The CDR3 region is CASSQAGTSGNLEQYV. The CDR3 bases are TGTGCCAGCAGCCAAGCCGGGACTAGCGGGAACCTCGAGCAGTACGTC.